This T cell receptor beta chain was sequenced during a study of blood T cell repertoires in COVID-19. Across the whole study: COVID-19 samples collected from the United States, Italy and Spain covered acute and convalescent phases. PBMCs, B-cell-depleted T cells, or T cells were the source of the cDNA or gDNA that made up the material.

Per the authors' pipeline: Reference gene primer amplification in the assay estimated nucleated cell counts. Data came from immunoSEQ multiplex PCR; TCRdb stores just in-frame clones and leaves some out. V, J and clone size are those of that table, while D and trimming were read from the DNA. Here the sample spans 250,000 to 350,000 clones, roughly 85% being singletons. The V gene end was trimmed by 4 bases and the J gene end by 0 bases; junction bases not matched to a gene: 5. Germline CDR1 and CDR2: MNHEY and SMNVEV (reference sequence). This CDR3 is 15 amino acids long. This clone was seen more than once but under ten times.

This receptor was obtained from a woman in her 30s with active or convalescent COVID-19. The V gene is TRBV27, the J gene TRBJ1-2; 7 positions agree with TRBD1. Input material: peripheral blood. This CDR3 reads CASSSQGLANYGYTF. The CDR3 coding sequence is TGTGCCAGCAGTTCACAGGGGTTGGCTAACTATGGCTACACCTTC.